This TCR beta chain was retrieved from a study of fetal regulatory T cell absence and autoimmunity. Turning to the study itself: The IPEX patients lacked clinical diabetes but had exocrine pancreas autoimmunity. Study-wide results and caveats: Some top pancreas TCR clones were over 80-fold enriched versus cord blood.

For this clone: Its antigen is currently unknown.

Clones were read by immunoSEQ multiplex PCR, and TCRdb kept only the in-frame ones, dropping some. Among around 100,000 clones, around 72% were seen once, and the ten largest hold 2%. The CDR3 has 20 residues. This clonotype was sampled from a male donor with IPEX syndrome. The chain employs TRBV21-1 and TRBJ2-3; TRBD2 is the table's D call, not checked against the DNA. TRBV21-1 is tagged as a pseudogene. The sample was pancreas tissue. CDR3: CASSKALSSGGSDFTDTQYF. The CDR3 DNA follows: TGTGCCAGCAGCAAAGCGCTTTCTAGCGGGGGGTCCGATTTCACAGATACGCAGTATTTT.